This T cell receptor (beta chain) was identified during a study of blood T cells in healthy people across ages. Findings and caveats of the study: As naive T cell percentage varied, TCR beta diversity correlated strongly with it. Donor CMV infection status was unknown, possibly confounding age-related changes in expanded clonotypes. Diversity estimated from one million T cells was considered an underestimate.

On this clonotype itself: The antigen is undetermined.

The V end was cut by 4 bases, the J end by 9 bases, with 16 bases between. The CDR3 contains 15 residues. Germline V gene data show CDR1 as MNHEY and CDR2 as SMNVEV (reference sequence). Then a second PCR, running about 6 to 11 cycles, was carried out with a sample-barcoded 5' primer and a J-beta primer mix. TCRdb used MiXCR to reprocess the 5' RACE reads, holding one entry per CDR3 protein. The sample shows 920,000 or so distinct CDR3 sequences, under 55% of them seen only once. This receptor was obtained from a woman aged 60 to 75 in good health. This chain joins TRBV27 and TRBJ1-6; TRBD1 is a possible D gene (5 bases). Material for sequencing was blood. Here the CDR3 reads CASSYRDSNLSPLHF. The CDR3 coding sequence is TGTGCCAGCAGTTACCGGGACTCTAATCTTTCACCCCTCCACTTT.